This T cell receptor (beta chain) comes out of a study of T cells in Graves' hyperthyroidism and ophthalmopathy. Broader study findings: Most thyroid clonotypes expanded above 0.001 appeared in blood too.

TCR beta CDR3 regions were amplified from RNA transcripts. First-round RT-PCR of the TCR CDR3 relied on the HTBI primer set. A single record per CDR3 protein comes from TCRdb applying MiXCR to the multiplex PCR reads. The sample lists under 550,000 distinct CDR3 sequences; 20% were seen once. Fresh peripheral blood, about 9.9 ml, yielded the PBMCs. This clonotype was counted between two and nine times. Antigen unknown. V was shortened by 0 bases and J by 2 bases, with 11 bases between the two germline ends. The CDR3 contains 15 residues. Germline loops: CDR1 SGDLS, CDR2 YYNGEE. This chain uses TRBV9 with TRBJ2-5; D is unresolved. This sequence originates from a man aged 35 to 55 with Graves' ophthalmopathy. Sequences were obtained from blood. CDR3 loop: CASSVGVSRQETQYF. DNA of the CDR3: TGTGCCAGCAGCGTAGGTGTTAGCAGACAAGAGACCCAGTACTTC.